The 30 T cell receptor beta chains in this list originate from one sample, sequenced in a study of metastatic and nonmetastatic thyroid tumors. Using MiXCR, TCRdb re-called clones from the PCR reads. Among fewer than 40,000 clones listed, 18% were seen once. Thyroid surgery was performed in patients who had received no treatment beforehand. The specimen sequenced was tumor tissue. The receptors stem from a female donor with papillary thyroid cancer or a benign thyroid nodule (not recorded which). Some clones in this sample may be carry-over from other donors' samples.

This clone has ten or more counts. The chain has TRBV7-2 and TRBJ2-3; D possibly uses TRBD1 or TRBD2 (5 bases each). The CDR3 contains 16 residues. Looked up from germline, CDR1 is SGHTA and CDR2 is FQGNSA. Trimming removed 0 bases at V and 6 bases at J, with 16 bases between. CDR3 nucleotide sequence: TGTGCCAGCAGCTTAGCCTCCGGGACGGCCTGGGATACGCAGTATTTT. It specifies CASSLASGTAWDTQYF.

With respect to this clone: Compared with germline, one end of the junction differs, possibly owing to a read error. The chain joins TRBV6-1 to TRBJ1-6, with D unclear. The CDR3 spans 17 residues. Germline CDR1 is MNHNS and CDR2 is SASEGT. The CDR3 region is CASSESEVSSYNSLLHF. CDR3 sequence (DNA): TGTGCCAGCAGTGAAAGCGAGGTTTCGTCCTATAATTCACTCCTCCACTTT.

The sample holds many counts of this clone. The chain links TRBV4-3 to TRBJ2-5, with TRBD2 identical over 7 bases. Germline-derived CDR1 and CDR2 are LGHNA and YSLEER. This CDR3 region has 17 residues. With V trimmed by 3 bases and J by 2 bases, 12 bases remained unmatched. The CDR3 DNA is TGCGCCAGCAGCCACCGCCGGGCTAGCGGAACTCAAGAGACCCAGTACTTC. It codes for CASSHRRASGTQETQYF.

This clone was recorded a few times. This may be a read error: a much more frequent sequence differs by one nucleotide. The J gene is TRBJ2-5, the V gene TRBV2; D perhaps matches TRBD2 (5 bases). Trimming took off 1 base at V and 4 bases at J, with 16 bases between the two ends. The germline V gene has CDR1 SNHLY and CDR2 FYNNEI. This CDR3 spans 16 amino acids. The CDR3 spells CASSEVERWMIETQYF. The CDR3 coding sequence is TGTGCCAGCAGTGAAGTCGAGCGGTGGATGATAGAGACCCAGTACTTC.

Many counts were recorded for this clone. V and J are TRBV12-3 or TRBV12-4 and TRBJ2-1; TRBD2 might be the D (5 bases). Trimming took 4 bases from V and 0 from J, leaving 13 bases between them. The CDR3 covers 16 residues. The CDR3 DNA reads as TGTGCCAGCAGTTCTCGACGGAGGAGCTCCTACAATGAGCAGTTCTTC. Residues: CASSSRRRSSYNEQFF.

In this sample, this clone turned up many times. The CDR3, as DNA: TGTGCCAGCAGCGCCCTTATCGCCGATACGCAGTATTTT. It yields the protein CASSALIADTQYF. The rearrangement uses TRBV7-8 and TRBJ2-3, with D unresolved. The CDR3 is made up of 13 amino acids. Germline lookup yields CDR1 SGHVS and CDR2 FQNEAQ. Trimming left V 5 bases short and J 6 bases short, with 12 bases between.

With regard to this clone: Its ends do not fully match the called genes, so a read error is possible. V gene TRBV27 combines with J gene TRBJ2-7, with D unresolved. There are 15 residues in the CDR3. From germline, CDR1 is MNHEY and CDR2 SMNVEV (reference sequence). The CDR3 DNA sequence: TGTGCCAGCAGCCCGGTTCCCGTCCCCTCCTACGAGCAGCACTTC. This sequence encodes CASSPVPVPSYEQHF.

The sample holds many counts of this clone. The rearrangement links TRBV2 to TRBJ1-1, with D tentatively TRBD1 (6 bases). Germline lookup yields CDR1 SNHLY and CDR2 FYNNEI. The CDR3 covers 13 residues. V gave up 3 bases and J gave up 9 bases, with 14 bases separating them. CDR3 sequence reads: CASSEQGIAKAFF. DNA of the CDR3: TGTGCCAGCAGTGAGCAGGGGATCGCTAAAGCTTTCTTT. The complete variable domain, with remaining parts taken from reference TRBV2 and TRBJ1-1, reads EPEVTQTPSHQVTQMGQEVILRCVPISNHLYFYWYRQILGQKVEFLVSFYNNEISEKSEIFDDQFSVERPDGSNFTLKIRSTKLEDSAMYFCASSEQGIAKAFFGQGTRLTVV.

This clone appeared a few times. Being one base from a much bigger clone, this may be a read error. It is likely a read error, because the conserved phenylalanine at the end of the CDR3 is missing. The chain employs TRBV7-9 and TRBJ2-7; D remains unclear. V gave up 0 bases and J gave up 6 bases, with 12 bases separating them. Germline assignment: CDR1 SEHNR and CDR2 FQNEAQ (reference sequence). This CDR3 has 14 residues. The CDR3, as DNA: TGTGCCAGCAGCTTAGCTAGCTGGCCCAGCGAGCAGTACTCC. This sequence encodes CASSLASWPSEQYS.

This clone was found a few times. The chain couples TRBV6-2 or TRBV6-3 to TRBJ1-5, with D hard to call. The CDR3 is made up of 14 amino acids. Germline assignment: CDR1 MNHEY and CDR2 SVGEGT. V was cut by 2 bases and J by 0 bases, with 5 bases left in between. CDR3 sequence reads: CASSYGSSNQPQHF. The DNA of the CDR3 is TGTGCCAGCAGTTACGGCTCTAGCAATCAGCCCCAGCATTTT.

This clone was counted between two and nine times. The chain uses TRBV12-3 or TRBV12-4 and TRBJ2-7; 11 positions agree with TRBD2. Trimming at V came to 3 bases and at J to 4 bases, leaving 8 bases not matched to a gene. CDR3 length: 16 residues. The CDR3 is CASSFSAASGGYEQYF. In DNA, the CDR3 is TGTGCCAGCAGTTTTTCCGCCGCTAGCGGGGGGTACGAGCAGTACTTC.

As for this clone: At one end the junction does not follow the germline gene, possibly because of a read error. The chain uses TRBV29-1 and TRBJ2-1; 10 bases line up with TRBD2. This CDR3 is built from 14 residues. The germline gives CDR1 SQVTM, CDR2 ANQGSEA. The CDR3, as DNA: TGCATCGTTTGGACTAGCGGCCTTTTCTATGAGCAGTTCTTC. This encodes CIVWTSGLFYEQFF.

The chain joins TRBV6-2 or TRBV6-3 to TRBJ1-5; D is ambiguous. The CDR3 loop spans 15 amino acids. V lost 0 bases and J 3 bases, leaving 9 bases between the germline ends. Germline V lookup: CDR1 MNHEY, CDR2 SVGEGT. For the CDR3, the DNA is TGTGCCAGCAGTTACTCGCCAGGCGACAATCAGCCCCAGCATTTT. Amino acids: CASSYSPGDNQPQHF.

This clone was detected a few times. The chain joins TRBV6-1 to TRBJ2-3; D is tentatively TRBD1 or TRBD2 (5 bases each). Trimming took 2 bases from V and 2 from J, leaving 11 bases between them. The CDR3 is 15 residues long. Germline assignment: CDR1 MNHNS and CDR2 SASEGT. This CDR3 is CASSENEGTTDTQYF. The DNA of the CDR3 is TGTGCCAGCAGTGAAAATGAGGGGACCACAGATACGCAGTATTTT.

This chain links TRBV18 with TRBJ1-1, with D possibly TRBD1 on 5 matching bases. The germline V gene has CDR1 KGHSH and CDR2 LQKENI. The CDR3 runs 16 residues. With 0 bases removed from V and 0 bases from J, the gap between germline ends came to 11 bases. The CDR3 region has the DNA TGTGCCAGCTCACCACCGGAGGGGCTCATGAACACTGAAGCTTTCTTT. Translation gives CASSPPEGLMNTEAFF.

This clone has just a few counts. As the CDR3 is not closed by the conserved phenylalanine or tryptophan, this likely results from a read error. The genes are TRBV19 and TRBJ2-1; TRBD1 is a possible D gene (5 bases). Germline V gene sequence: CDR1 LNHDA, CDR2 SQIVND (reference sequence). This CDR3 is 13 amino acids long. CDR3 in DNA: TGCGCCAGTAGTATTTCCAGGGACAATGAGCAGTTCTCC. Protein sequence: CASSISRDNEQFS.

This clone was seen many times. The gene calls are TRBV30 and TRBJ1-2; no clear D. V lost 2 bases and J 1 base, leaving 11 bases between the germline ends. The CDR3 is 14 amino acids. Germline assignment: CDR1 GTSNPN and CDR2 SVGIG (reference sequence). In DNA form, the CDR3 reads TGTGCCTGGAGTAGGGATCTTTTTAACTATGGCTACACCTTC. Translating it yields CAWSRDLFNYGYTF.

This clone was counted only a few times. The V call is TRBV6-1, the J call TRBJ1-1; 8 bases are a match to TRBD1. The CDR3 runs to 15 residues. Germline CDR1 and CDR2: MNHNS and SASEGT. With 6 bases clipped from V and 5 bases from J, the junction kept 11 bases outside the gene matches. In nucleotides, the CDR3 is TGTGCCAGCAGGGCGGCAGGGGGCGCGCGAACTGAAGCTTTCTTT. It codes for CASRAAGGARTEAFF.

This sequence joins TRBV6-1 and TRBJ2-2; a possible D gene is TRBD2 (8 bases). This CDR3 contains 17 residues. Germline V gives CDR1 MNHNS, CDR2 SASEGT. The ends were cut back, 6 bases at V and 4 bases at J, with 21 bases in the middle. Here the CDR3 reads CASRGDRAAGVTGELFF. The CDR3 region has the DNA TGTGCCAGCAGAGGGGACAGAGCAGCGGGGGTCACCGGGGAGCTGTTTTTT.

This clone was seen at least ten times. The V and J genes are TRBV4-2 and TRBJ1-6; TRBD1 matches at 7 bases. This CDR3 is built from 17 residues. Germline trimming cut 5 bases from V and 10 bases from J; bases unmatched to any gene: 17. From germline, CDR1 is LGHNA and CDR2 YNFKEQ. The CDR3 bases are TGTGCCAGCAGCAGGACTCCGGGACAGAGCAATAGCTCACCCCTCCACTTT. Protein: CASSRTPGQSNSSPLHF.

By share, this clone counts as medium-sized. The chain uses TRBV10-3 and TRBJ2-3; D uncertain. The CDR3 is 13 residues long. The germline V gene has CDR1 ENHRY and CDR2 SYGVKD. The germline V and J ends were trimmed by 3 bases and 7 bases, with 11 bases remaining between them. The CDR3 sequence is CAISEGEPNTQYF. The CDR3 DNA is TGTGCCATCAGTGAAGGTGAACCAAATACGCAGTATTTT.

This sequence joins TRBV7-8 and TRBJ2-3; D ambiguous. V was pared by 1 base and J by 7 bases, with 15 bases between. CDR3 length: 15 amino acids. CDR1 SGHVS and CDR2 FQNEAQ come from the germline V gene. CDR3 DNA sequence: TGTGCCAGCAGCTTAGTCGACATGGTAGGAAATACGCAGTATTTT. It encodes CASSLVDMVGNTQYF.

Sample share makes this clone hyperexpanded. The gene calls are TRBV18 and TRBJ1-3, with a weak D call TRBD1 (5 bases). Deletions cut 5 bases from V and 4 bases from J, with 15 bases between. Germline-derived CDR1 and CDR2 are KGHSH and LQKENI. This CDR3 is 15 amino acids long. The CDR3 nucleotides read TGTGCCAGCTCAGCGGGGACGGCCCAGGGAAACACCATATATTTT. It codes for CASSAGTAQGNTIYF.

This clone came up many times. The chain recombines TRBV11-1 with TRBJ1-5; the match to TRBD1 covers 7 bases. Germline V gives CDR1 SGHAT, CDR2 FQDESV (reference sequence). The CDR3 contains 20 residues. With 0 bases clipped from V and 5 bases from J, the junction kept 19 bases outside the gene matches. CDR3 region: CASSLALGRTGRQGDQPQHF. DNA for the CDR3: TGTGCCAGCAGCTTAGCGCTTGGGAGAACGGGGAGACAGGGCGATCAGCCCCAGCATTTT. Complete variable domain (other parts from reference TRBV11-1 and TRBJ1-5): EAEVAQSPRYKITEKSQAVAFWCDPISGHATLYWYRQILGQGPELLVQFQDESVVDDSQLPKDRFSAERLKGVDSTLKIQPAELGDSAMYLCASSLALGRTGRQGDQPQHFGDGTRLSIL.

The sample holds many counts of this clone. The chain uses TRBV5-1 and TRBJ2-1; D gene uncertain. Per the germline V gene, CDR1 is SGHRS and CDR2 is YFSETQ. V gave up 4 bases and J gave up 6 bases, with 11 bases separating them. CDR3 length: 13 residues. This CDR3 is CASSKVTGNEQFF. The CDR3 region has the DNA TGCGCCAGCAGCAAAGTCACGGGCAATGAGCAGTTCTTC.

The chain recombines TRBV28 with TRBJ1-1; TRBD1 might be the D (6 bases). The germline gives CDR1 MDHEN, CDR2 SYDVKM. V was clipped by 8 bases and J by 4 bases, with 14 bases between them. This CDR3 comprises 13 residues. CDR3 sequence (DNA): TGTGCCAGCTCCAACGCGGGGGCCACTGAAGCTTTCTTT. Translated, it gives CASSNAGATEAFF.

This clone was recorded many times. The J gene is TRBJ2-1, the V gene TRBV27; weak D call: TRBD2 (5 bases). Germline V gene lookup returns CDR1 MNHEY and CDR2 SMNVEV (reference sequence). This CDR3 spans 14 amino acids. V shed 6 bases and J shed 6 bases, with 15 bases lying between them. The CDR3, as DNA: TGTGCCAGCAGGAGGGAGACGTTTCCCAATGAGCAGTTCTTC. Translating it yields CASRRETFPNEQFF.

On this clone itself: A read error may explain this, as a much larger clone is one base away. The DNA of the CDR3 is TGTGCCAGCATCTTAGGATCCGGGACAGAAGAAGAGACCCAGTACTTC. Amino acid sequence: CASILGSGTEEETQYF. The chain carries TRBV7-9 and TRBJ2-5, with 7 bases fitting TRBD1. Germline CDR1 reads SEHNR; CDR2 reads FQNEAQ (reference sequence). The CDR3 runs to 16 residues.

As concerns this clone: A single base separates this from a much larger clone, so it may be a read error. Here the CDR3 DNA reads TGTGCCAGCAGTTACGGGCGGGAGGGGACTGAAGATTTCTTT. This translates into CASSYGREGTEDFF. The rearrangement joins TRBV6-2 or TRBV6-3 to TRBJ1-1, with D perhaps TRBD1 (5 bases). The CDR3 consists of 14 residues. Germline CDR1 MNHEY, CDR2 SVGEGT.

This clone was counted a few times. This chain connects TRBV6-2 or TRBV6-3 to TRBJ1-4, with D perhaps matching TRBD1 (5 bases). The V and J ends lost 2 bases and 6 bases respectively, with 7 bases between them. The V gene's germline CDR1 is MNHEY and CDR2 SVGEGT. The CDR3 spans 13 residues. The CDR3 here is CASSYEGYEKLFF. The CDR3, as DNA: TGTGCCAGCAGTTACGAGGGGTATGAAAAACTGTTTTTT.